This T cell receptor (beta chain) was sequenced for a study of blood T cells in healthy people across ages. Study details: The template switching approach captured approximately one barcoded beta molecule for every two T cells.

Findings and caveats of the study: Whereas aged donors had fewer naive CD4+ cells, long-lived donors had more of them and higher diversity.

Healthy Russian Caucasian donors spanned ages about 6 to 100 years. This CDR3 spans 16 amino acids. V was cut by 0 bases and J by 0 bases, with 12 bases left in between. The germline V gene encodes CDR1 DFQATT and CDR2 SNEGSKA (reference sequence). A second 7 to 11 cycle PCR used barcoded and J-beta primers. One entry per CDR3 protein results from TCRdb running MiXCR on the 5' RACE reads. The sample shows 500,000 to 600,000 distinct CDR3 sequences, roughly 28% of them seen only once. As for this clonotype: Antigen: not known.

The receptor was derived from a woman in her 70s in good health. The V gene is TRBV20-1, the J gene TRBJ1-3, with D possibly TRBD1 on 5 matching bases. Sequencing was performed on blood. CDR3 region: CSARDSGARSGNTIYF. CDR3 sequence (DNA): TGCAGTGCTAGAGATTCTGGGGCACGCTCTGGAAACACCATATATTTT.